This T cell receptor (beta chain) came from a study of blood T cells in healthy people across ages. Findings and caveats of the study: TCR beta diversity, measured per million T cells, fell in a roughly linear way with age.

This clonotype was seen more than once but under ten times. Its antigen is not identified. With a J-beta primer mix and a sample-barcoded 5' primer, a second PCR ran about 7 to 12 cycles. TCRdb reanalysed the 5' RACE reads using MiXCR and keeps one entry per CDR3 protein. The sample has around 690,000 distinct CDR3 sequences; around three fifths are singletons. Peripheral blood from each donor was collected in a volume of 9.5 to 10 milliliters. This CDR3 has 14 amino acids. V dropped 6 bases and J dropped 1 base, with 16 bases sitting between them. Germline-derived CDR1 and CDR2 are DFQATT and SNEGSKA (reference sequence).

The sequence was collected from a man aged 60-69 years in good health. Sequencing input: blood. The chain joins TRBV20-1 to TRBJ2-7; no clear D gene. The CDR3 nucleotides are TGCAGTGCCATAGCCCCGGTTGGGTCCTACGAGCAGTACTTC. Encoded protein: CSAIAPVGSYEQYF.